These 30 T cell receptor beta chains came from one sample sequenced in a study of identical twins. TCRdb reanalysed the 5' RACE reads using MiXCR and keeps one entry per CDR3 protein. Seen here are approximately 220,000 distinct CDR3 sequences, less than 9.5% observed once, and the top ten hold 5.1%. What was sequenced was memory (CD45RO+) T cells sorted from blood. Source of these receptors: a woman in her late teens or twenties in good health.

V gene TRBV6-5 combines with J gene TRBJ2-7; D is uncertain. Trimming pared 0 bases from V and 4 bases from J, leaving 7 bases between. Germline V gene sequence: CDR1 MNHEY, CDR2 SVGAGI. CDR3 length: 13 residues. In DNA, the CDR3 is TGTGCCAGCAGTTACTCGCTAACGTACGAGCAGTACTTC. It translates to CASSYSLTYEQYF.

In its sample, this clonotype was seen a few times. The chain's CDR3 is CASSLRWPLNTEAFF. The CDR3 nucleotides are TGTGCCAGCAGCTTGAGGTGGCCGTTGAACACTGAAGCTTTCTTT. The chain has TRBV7-8 and TRBJ1-1; D is unclear. V lost 3 bases, J lost 0 bases, and 11 bases lay in between. The CDR3 is 15 amino acids. Germline loops: CDR1 SGHVS, CDR2 FQNEAQ.

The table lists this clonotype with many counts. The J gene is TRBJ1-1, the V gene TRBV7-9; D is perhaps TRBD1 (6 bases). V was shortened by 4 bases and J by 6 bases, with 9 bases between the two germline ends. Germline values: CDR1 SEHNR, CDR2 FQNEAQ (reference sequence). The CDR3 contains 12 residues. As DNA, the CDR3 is TGTGCCAGCAGCTCGAACAGGGCTGAAGCTTTCTTT. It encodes CASSSNRAEAFF.

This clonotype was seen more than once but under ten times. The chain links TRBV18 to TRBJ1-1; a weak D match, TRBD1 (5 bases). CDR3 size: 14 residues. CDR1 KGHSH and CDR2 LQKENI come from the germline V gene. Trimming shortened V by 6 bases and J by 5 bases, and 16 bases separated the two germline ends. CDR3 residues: CASSGNGGRTEAFF. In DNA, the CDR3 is TGTGCCAGCTCGGGTAATGGGGGAAGGACTGAAGCTTTCTTT.

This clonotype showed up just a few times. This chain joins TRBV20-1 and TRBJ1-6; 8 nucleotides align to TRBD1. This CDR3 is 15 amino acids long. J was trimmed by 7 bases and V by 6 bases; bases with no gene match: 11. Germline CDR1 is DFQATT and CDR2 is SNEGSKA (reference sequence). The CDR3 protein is CSAGQGPVGNSPLHF. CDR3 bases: TGCAGTGCAGGACAGGGACCGGTAGGGAATTCACCCCTCCACTTT.

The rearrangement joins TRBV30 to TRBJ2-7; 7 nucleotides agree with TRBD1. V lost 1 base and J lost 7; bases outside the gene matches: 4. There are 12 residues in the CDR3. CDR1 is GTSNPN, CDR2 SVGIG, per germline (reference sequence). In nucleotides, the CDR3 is TGTGCCTGGAGTGACAGGGGTCGAGAGCAGTACTTC. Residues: CAWSDRGREQYF.

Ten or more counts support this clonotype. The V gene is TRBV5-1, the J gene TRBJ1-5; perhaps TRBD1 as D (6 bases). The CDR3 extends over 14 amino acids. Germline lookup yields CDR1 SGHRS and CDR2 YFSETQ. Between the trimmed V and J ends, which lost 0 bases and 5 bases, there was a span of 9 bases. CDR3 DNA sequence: TGCGCCAGCAGCTTGGACAGGGCGGATCAGCCCCAGCATTTT. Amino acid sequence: CASSLDRADQPQHF.

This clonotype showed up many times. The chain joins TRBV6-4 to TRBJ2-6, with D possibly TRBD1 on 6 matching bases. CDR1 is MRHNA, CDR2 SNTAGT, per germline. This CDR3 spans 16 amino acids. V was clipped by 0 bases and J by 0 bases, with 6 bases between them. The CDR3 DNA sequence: TGTGCCAGCAGTGACTCGGACAGCTCTGGGGCCAACGTCCTGACTTTC. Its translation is CASSDSDSSGANVLTF.

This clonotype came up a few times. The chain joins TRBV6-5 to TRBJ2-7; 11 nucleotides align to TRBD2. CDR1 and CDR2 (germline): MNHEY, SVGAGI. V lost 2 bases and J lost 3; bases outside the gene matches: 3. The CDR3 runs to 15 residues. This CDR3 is CASSYRLAGLYEQYF. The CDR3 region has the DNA TGTGCCAGCAGTTACCGACTAGCGGGACTCTACGAGCAGTACTTC.

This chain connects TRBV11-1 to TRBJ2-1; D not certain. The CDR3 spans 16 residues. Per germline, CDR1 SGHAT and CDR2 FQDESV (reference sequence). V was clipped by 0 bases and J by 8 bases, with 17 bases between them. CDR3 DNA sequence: TGTGCCAGCAGCTTAGCGCCCCCGGTTGACGCCGATGAGCAGTTCTTC. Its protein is CASSLAPPVDADEQFF.

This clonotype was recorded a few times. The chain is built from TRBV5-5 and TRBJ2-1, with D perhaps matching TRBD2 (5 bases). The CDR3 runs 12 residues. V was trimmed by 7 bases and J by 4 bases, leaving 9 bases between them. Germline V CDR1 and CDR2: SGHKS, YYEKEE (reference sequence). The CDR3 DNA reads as TGTGCCAGCCGGGCGGGTTACAATGAGCAGTTCTTC. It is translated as CASRAGYNEQFF. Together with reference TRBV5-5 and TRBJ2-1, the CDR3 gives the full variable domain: DAGVTQSPTHLIKTRGQQVTLRCSPISGHKSVSWYQQVLGQGPQFIFQYYEKEERGRGNFPDRFSARQFPNYSSELNVNALLLGDSALYLCASRAGYNEQFFGPGTRLTVL.

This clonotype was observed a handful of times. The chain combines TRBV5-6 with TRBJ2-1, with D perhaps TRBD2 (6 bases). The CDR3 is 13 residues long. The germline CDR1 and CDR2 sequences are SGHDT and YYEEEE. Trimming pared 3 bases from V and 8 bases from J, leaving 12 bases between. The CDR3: CASSYLGEDEQFF. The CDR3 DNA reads TGTGCCAGCAGCTATCTAGGGGAGGATGAGCAGTTCTTC.

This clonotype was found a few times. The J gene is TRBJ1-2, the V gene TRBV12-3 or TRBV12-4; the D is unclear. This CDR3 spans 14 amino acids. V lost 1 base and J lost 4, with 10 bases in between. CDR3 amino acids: CASSLGVMSYGYTF. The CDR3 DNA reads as TGTGCCAGCAGTTTAGGAGTCATGAGCTATGGCTACACCTTC.

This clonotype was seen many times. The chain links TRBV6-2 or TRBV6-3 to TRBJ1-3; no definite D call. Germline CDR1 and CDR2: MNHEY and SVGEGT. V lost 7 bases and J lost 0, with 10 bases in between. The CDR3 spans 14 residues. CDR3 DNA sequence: TGTGCCAGCATCTCCAGGAGCTCTGGAAACACCATATATTTT. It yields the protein CASISRSSGNTIYF.

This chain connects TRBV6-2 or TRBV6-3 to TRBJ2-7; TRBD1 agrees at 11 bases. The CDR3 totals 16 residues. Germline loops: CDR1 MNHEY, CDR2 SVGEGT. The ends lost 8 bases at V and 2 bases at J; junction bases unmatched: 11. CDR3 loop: CASHSGDRGMPYEQYF. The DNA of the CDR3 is TGTGCCAGCCATTCGGGGGACAGGGGGATGCCCTACGAGCAGTACTTC.

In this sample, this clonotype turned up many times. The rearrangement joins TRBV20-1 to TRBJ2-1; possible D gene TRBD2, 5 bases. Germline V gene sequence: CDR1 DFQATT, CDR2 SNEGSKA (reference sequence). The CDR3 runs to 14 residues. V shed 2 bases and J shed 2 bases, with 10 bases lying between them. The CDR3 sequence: CSARPSRAYNEQFF. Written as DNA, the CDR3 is TGCAGTGCTAGACCTAGCCGTGCCTACAATGAGCAGTTCTTC.

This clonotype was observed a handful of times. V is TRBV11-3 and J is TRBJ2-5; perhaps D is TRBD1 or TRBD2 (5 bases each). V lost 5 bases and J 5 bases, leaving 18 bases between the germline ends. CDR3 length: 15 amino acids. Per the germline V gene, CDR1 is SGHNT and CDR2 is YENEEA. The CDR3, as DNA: TGTGCCAGCAGCGGGGGAGCGCTAGCCGGGGAGACCCAGTACTTC. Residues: CASSGGALAGETQYF. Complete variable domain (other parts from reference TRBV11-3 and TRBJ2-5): EAGVVQSPRYKIIEKKQPVAFWCNPISGHNTLYWYLQNLGQGPELLIRYENEEAVDDSQLPKDRFSAERLKGVDSTLKIQPAELGDSAVYLCASSGGALAGETQYFGPGTRLLVL.

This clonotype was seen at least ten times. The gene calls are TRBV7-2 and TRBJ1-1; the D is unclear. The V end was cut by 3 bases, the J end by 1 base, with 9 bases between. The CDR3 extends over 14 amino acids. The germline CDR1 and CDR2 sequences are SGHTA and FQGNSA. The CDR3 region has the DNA TGTGCCAGCAGCTTCAGCCCCTCGAACACTGAAGCTTTCTTT. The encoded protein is CASSFSPSNTEAFF.

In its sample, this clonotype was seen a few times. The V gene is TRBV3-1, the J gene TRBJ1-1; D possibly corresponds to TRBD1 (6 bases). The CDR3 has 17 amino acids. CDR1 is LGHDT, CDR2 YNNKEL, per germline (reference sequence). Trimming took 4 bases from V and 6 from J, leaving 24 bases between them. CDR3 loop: CASSPHRDRELFAEAFF. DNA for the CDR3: TGTGCCAGCAGCCCACACAGGGATCGCGAGCTTTTCGCTGAAGCTTTCTTT.

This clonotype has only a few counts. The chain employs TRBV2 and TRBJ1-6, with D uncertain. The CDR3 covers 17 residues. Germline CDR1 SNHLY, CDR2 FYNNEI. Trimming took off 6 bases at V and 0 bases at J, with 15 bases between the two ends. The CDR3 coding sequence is TGTGCCAGCAGGGATAGGGTTCATAGCTCCTATAATTCACCCCTCCACTTT. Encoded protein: CASRDRVHSSYNSPLHF. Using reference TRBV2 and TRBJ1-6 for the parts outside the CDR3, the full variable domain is EPEVTQTPSHQVTQMGQEVILRCVPISNHLYFYWYRQILGQKVEFLVSFYNNEISEKSEIFDDQFSVERPDGSNFTLKIRSTKLEDSAMYFCASRDRVHSSYNSPLHFGNGTRLTVT.

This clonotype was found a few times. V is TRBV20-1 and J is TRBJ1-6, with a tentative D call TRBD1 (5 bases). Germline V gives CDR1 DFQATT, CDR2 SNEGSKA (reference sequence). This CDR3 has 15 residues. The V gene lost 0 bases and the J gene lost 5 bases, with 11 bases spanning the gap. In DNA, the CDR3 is TGCAGTGCTAGAGATCTGGGACGACATAATTCACCCCTCCACTTT. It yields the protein CSARDLGRHNSPLHF.

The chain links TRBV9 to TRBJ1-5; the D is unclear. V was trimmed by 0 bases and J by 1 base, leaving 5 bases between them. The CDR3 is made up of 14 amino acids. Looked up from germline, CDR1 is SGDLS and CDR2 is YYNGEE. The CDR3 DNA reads TGTGCCAGCAGCGTAGAGGGCAGCAATCAGCCCCAGCATTTT. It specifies CASSVEGSNQPQHF.

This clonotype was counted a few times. The CDR3 protein is CASSSQPDRSSYNEQFF. In DNA form, the CDR3 reads TGCGCCAGCAGCTCGCAACCGGACAGGAGCTCCTACAATGAGCAGTTCTTC. The chain carries TRBV4-3 and TRBJ2-1, with 7 bases aligning to TRBD1. The CDR3 has 17 residues. Germline loops: CDR1 LGHNA, CDR2 YSLEER. The V gene end was trimmed by 5 bases and the J gene end by 0 bases; junction bases not matched to a gene: 10.

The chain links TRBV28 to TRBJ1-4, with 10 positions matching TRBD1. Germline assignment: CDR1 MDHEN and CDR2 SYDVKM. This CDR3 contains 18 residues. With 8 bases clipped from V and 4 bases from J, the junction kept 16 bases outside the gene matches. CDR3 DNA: TGTGCCAGCCGATCTACCGGGACAGGGGTCTTCAATAATGAAAAACTGTTTTTT. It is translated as CASRSTGTGVFNNEKLFF. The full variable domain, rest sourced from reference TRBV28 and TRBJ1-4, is DVKVTQSSRYLVKRTGEKVFLECVQDMDHENMFWYRQDPGLGLRLIYFSYDVKMKEKGDIPEGYSVSREKKERFSLILESASTNQTSMYLCASRSTGTGVFNNEKLFFGSGTQLSVL.

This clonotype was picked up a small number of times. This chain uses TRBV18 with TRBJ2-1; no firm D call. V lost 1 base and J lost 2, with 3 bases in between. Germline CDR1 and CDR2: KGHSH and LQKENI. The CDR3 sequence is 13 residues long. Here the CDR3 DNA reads TGTGCCAGCTCACCACGAGCCTACAATGAGCAGTTCTTC. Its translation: CASSPRAYNEQFF.

CDR3 amino acids: CASSLGTPKFLEAFF. The DNA of the CDR3 is TGTGCCAGCAGCTTAGGCACCCCCAAGTTTTTGGAAGCTTTCTTT. The chain has TRBV7-9 and TRBJ1-1; unclear D gene. Per germline, CDR1 SEHNR and CDR2 FQNEAQ (reference sequence). Trimming stripped 1 base from V and 8 bases from J, with 17 bases between. The CDR3 contains 15 residues.

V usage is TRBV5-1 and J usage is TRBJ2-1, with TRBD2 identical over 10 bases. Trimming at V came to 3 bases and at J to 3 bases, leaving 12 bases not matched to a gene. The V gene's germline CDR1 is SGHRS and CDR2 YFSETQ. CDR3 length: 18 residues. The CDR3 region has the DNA TGCGCCAGCAGCTCGCAAATGGGACTAGCGATGTTCTACAATGAGCAGTTCTTC. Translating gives CASSSQMGLAMFYNEQFF. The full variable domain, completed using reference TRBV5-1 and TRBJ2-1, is KAGVTQTPRYLIKTRGQQVTLSCSPISGHRSVSWYQQTPGQGLQFLFEYFSETQRNKGNFPGRFSGRQFSNSRSEMNVSTLELGDSALYLCASSSQMGLAMFYNEQFFGPGTRLTVL.

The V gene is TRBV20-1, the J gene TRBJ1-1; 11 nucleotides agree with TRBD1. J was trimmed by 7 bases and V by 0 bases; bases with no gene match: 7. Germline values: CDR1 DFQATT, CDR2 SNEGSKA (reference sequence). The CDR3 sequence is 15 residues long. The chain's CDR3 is CSARDPRTGGHEAFF. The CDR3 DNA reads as TGCAGTGCTAGAGATCCCCGGACAGGGGGCCATGAAGCTTTCTTT.

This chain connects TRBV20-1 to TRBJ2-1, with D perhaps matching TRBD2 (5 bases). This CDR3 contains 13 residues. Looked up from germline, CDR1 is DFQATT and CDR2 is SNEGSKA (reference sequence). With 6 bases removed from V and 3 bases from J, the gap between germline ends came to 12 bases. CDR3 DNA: TGCAGTGCAAAGACCAGCGGCTACAATGAGCAGTTCTTC. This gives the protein CSAKTSGYNEQFF.

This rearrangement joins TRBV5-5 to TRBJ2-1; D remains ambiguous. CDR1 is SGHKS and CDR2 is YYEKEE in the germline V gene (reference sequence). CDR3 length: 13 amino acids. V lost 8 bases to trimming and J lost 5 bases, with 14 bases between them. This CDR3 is CARSPGPNNEQFF. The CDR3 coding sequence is TGTGCCAGGAGTCCCGGGCCAAACAATGAGCAGTTCTTC. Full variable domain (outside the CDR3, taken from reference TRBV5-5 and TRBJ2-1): DAGVTQSPTHLIKTRGQQVTLRCSPISGHKSVSWYQQVLGQGPQFIFQYYEKEERGRGNFPDRFSARQFPNYSSELNVNALLLGDSALYLCARSPGPNNEQFFGPGTRLTVL.